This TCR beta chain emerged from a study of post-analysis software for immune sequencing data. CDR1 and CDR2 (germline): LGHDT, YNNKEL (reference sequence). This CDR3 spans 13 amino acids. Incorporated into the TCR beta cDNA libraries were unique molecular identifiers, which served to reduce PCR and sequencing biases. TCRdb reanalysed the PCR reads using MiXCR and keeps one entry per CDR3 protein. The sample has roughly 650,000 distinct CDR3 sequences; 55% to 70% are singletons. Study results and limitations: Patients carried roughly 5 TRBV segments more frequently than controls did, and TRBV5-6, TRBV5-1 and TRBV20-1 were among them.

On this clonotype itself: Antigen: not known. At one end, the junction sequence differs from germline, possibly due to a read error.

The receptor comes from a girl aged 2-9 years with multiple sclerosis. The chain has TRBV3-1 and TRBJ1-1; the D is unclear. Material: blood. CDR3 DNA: TGTGCCAGCAGCCAAAAAAGGAACACTGGAGCTTTCTTT. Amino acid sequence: CASSQKRNTGAFF.